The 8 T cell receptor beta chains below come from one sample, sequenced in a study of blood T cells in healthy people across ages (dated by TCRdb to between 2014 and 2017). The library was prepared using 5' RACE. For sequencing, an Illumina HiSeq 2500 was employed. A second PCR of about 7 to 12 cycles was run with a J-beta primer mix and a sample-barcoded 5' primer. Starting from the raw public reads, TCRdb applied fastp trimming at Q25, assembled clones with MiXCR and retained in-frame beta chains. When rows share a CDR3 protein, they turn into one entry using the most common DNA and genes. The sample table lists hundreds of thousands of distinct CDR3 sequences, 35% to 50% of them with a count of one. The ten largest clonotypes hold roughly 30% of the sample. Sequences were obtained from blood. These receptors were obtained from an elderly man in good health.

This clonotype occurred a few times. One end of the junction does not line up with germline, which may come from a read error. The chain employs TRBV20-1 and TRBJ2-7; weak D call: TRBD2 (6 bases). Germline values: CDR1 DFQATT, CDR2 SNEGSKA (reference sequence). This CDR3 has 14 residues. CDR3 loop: CSAMGLLSSYEQYF. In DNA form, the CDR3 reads TGCAGCGCTATGGGACTCCTGAGCTCCTACGAGCAGTACTTC.

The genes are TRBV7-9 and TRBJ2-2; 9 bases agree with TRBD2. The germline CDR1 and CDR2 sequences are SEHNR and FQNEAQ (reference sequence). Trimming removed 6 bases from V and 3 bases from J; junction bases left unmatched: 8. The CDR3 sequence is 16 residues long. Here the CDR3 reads CASRGSSGVDTGELFF. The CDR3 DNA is TGTGCCAGCAGGGGGTCTAGCGGGGTTGACACCGGGGAGCTGTTTTTT.

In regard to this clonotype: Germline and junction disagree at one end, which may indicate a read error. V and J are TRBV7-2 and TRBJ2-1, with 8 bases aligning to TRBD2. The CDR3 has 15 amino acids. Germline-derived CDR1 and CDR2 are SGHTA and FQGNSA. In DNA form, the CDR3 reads TGTGCCAGCAGCGTAGCCGGACTAGCTTCCAATGAGCAGTTCTTC. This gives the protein CASSVAGLASNEQFF.

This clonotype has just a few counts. Here the CDR3 reads CASSLESGDTQYF. CDR3 coding DNA: TGCGCCAGCAGCTTGGAGTCCGGGGATACGCAGTATTTT. The V gene is TRBV5-1, the J gene TRBJ2-3; no reliable D call. Between the trimmed V and J ends, which lost 0 bases and 6 bases, there was a span of 8 bases. CDR1 and CDR2 from the germline V gene are SGHRS and YFSETQ. The CDR3 runs 13 residues.

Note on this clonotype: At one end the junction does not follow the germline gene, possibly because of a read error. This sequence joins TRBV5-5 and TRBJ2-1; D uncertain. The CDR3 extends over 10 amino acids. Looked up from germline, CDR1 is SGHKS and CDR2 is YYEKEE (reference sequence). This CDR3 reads CASSFSEQFF. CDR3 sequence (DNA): TGTGCTAGCAGCTTTTCTGAGCAGTTCTTC.

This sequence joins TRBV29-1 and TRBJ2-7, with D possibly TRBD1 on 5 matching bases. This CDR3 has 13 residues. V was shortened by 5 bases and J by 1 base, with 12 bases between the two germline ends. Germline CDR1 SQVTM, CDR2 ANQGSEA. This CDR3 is CSVSSYRSYEQYF. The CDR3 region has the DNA TGCAGCGTTAGCTCTTACAGGTCCTACGAGCAGTACTTC.

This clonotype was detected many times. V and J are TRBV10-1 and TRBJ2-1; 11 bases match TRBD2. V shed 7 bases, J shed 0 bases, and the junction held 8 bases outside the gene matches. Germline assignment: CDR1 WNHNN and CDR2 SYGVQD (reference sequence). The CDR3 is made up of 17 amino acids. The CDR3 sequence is CASITSGSPHSYNEQFF. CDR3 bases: TGCGCCAGCATAACTAGCGGGAGCCCTCACTCCTACAATGAGCAGTTCTTC.

CDR3 sequence (DNA): TGTGCCAGCAGCTTAGGGGGGGCCAGACCTGGGGGCACTGAAGCTTTCTTT. As protein: CASSLGGARPGGTEAFF. The chain uses TRBV13 and TRBJ1-1, with D tentatively TRBD1 (6 bases). V was trimmed by 0 bases and J by 4 bases, leaving 18 bases between them. Per the germline V gene, CDR1 is PRHDT and CDR2 is FYEKMQ (reference sequence). The CDR3 has 17 amino acids.